This T cell receptor beta chain was captured by sequencing in a study of T cell responses to AZD1222 COVID-19 vaccine. Overall study results and limits: The donor cohort was predominantly white British with a female majority, and clonal diversity may have been underestimated. There were vaccine-associated CD4 TCRs across spike, dominant at 160-218 and 743-854. All repertoire sampling was performed exclusively after the peak T cell response. Spike-specific TCR breadth and depth went up after people got two AZD1222 doses.

The V segment lost 6 bases and the J segment 3 bases; nucleotides outside the gene matches: 2. The CDR3 contains 14 residues. From germline, CDR1 is MDHEN and CDR2 SYDVKM. TCRdb's table, derived via immunoSEQ multiplex PCR, lists solely in-frame clones and lacks some. Here the sample spans about 160,000 clones, 88% being singletons. As concerns this clone: Its antigen is as yet unknown.

The clonotype originates from an adult in good health. The sample here was peripheral blood, taken on day 0 of AZD1222 vaccination. The V and J genes are TRBV28 and TRBJ1-5; 10 bases fit TRBD1. CDR3 sequence (DNA): TGTGCCAGCAGGACAGGGGGCGACAATCAGCCCCAGCATTTT. It specifies CASRTGGDNQPQHF. Variable domain in full (rest from reference TRBV28 and TRBJ1-5): DVKVTQSSRYLVKRTGEKVFLECVQDMDHENMFWYRQDPGLGLRLIYFSYDVKMKEKGDIPEGYSVSREKKERFSLILESASTNQTSMYLCASRTGGDNQPQHFGDGTRLSIL.